This T cell receptor (beta chain) was recovered during a study of cytomegalovirus exposure and HLA in healthy donors. Findings and limits, study-wide: In vitro data verified three CMV-associated chains as specific for CMV antigens.

Per germline, CDR1 SNHLY and CDR2 FYNNEI. The CDR3 is 14 residues long. Trimming took off 7 bases at V and 0 bases at J, with 9 bases between the two ends. This clone appeared a few times. Its antigen is unidentified. It was with 60 Vbeta and 13 Jbeta primers that the PCR ran. Here immunoSEQ multiplex PCR was the method, and the copy in TCRdb shows in-frame clones only, minus some. The sample lists 130,000 to 150,000 clones; nearly 80% were seen once. This chain links TRBV2 with TRBJ2-2; D ambiguous. The receptor was derived from a male donor in good health and CMV-seronegative. The specimen sequenced was PBMCs. The chain's CDR3 is CASMGFANTGELFF. CDR3 bases: TGTGCCAGCATGGGCTTTGCGAACACCGGGGAGCTGTTTTTT.